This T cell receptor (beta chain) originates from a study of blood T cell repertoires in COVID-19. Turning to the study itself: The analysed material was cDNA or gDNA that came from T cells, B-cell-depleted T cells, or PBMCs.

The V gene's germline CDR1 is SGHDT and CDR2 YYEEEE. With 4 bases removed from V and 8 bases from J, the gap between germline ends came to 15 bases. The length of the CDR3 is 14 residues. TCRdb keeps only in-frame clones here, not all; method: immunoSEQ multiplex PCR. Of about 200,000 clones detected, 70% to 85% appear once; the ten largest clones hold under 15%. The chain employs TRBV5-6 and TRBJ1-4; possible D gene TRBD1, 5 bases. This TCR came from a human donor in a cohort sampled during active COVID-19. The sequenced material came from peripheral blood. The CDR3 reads CASSIGTRGEKLFF. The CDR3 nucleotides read TGTGCCAGCAGCATCGGGACTCGGGGGGAAAAACTGTTTTTT. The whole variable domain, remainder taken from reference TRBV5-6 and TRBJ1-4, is DAGVTQSPTHLIKTRGQQVTLRCSPKSGHDTVSWYQQALGQGPQFIFQYYEEEERQRGNFPDRFSGHQFPNYSSELNVNALLLGDSALYLCASSIGTRGEKLFFGSGTQLSVL.